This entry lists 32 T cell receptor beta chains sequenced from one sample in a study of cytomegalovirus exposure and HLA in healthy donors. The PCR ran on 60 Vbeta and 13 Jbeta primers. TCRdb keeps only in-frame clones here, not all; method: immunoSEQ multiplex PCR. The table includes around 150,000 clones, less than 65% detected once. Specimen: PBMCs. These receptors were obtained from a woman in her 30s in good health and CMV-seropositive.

Written as DNA, the CDR3 is TGTGCCAGCAGGCAGGAAGATACGCAGTATTTT. Amino acid sequence: CASRQEDTQYF. This chain joins TRBV2 and TRBJ2-3; D remains unclear. V lost 6 bases, J lost 5 bases, and 6 bases lay in between. CDR1 and CDR2 from the germline V gene are SNHLY and FYNNEI. The CDR3 contains 11 residues.

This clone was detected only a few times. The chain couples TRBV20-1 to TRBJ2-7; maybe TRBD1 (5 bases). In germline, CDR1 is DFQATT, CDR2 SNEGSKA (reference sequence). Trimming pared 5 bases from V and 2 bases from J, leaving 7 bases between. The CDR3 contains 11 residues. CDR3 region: CSAVDTYEQYF. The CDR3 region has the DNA TGCAGTGCTGTGGACACCTACGAGCAGTACTTC.

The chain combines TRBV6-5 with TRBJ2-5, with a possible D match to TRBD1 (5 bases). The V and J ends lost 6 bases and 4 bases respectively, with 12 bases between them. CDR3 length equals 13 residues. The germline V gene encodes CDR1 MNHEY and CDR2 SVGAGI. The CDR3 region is CASRRRGGETQYF. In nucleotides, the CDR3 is TGTGCCAGCAGAAGAAGGGGTGGAGAGACCCAGTACTTC.

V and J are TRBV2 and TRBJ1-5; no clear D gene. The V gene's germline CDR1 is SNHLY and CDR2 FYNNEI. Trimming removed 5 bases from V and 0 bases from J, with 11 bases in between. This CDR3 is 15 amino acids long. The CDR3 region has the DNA TGTGCCAGCAGTCAACAGTCGATTAGCAATCAGCCCCAGCATTTT. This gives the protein CASSQQSISNQPQHF. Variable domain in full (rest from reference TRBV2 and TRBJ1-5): EPEVTQTPSHQVTQMGQEVILRCVPISNHLYFYWYRQILGQKVEFLVSFYNNEISEKSEIFDDQFSVERPDGSNFTLKIRSTKLEDSAMYFCASSQQSISNQPQHFGDGTRLSIL.

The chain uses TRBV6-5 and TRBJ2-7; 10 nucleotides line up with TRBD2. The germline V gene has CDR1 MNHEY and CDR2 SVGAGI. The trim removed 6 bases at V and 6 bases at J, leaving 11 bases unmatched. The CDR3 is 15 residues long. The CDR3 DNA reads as TGTGCCAGCAGCTATGCCTCTAGCGGGAGTGGCGAGCAGTACTTC. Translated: CASSYASSGSGEQYF.

In DNA, the CDR3 is TGTGCCAGCAGCCGGGGGGGGAATCAGCCCCAGCATTTT. As protein: CASSRGGNQPQHF. The chain employs TRBV7-6 and TRBJ1-5; D perhaps matches TRBD1 (5 bases). The CDR3 has 13 residues. CDR1 is SGHVS, CDR2 FNYEAQ, per germline. Trimming shortened V by 5 bases and J by 4 bases, and 9 bases separated the two germline ends.

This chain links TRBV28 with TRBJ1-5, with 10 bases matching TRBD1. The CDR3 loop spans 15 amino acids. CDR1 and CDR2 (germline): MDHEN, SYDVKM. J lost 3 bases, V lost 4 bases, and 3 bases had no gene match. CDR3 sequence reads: CASSYGTGVNQPQHF. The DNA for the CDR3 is TGTGCCAGCAGTTACGGGACAGGGGTCAATCAGCCCCAGCATTTT.

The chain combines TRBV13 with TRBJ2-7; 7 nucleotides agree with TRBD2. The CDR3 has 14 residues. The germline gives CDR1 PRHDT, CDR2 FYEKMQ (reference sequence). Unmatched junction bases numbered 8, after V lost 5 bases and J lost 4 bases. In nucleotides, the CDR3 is TGTGCCAGCAGCCCGAGGAGCGGGGAATACGAGCAGTACTTC. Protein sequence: CASSPRSGEYEQYF.

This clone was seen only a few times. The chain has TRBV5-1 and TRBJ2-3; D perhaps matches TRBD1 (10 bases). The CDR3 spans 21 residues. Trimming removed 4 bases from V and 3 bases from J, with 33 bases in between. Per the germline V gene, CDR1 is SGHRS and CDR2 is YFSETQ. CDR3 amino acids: CASSPTRQGAREGRPTDTQYF. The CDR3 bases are TGCGCCAGCAGCCCAACCCGACAGGGGGCGCGGGAGGGCCGTCCAACAGATACGCAGTATTTT.

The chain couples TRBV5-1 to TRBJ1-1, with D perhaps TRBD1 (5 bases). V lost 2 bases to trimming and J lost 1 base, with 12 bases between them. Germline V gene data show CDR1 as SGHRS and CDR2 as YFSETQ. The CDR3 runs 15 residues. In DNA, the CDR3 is TGCGCCAGCAGCTTTTCGGGGGGAGGGAACACTGAAGCTTTCTTT. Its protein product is CASSFSGGGNTEAFF.

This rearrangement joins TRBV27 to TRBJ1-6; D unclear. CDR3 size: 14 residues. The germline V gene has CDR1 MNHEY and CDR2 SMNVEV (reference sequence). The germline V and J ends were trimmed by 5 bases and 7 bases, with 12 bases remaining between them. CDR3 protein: CASSSPGLNSPLHF. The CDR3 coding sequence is TGTGCCAGCAGTAGCCCGGGTTTAAATTCACCCCTCCACTTT.

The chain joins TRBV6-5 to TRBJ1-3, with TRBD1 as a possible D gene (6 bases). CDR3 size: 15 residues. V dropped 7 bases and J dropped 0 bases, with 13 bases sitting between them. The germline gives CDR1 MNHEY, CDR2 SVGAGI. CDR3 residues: CASTRGQTSGNTIYF. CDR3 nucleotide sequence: TGTGCCAGCACCCGAGGACAGACCTCTGGAAACACCATATATTTT.

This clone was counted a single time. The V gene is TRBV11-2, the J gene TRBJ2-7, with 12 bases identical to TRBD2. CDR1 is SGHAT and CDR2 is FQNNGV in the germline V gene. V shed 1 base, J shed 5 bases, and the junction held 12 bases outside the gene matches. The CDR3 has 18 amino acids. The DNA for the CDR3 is TGTGCCAGCAGCTTAGCCGGACTAGCGGGGCCCGTATTCGACGAGCAGTACTTC. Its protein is CASSLAGLAGPVFDEQYF.

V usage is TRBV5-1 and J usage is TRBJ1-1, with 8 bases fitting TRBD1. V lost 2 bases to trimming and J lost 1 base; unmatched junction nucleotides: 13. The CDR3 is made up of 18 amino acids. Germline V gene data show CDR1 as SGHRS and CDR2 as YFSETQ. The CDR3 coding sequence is TGCGCCAGCAGCTTAGCACCTGTAGGGACAGGCCGGAACACTGAAGCTTTCTTT. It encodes CASSLAPVGTGRNTEAFF.

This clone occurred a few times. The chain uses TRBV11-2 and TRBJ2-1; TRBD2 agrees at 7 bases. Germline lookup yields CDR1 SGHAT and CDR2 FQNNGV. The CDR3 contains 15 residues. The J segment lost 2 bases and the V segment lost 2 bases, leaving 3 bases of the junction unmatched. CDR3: CASSLPSGPYNEQFF. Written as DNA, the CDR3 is TGTGCCAGCAGCTTACCTAGCGGTCCCTACAATGAGCAGTTCTTC. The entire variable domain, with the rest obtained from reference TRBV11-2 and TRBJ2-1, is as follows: EAGVAQSPRYKIIEKRQSVAFWCNPISGHATLYWYQQILGQGPKLLIQFQNNGVVDDSQLPKDRFSAERLKGVDSTLKIQPAKLEDSAVYLCASSLPSGPYNEQFFGPGTRLTVL.

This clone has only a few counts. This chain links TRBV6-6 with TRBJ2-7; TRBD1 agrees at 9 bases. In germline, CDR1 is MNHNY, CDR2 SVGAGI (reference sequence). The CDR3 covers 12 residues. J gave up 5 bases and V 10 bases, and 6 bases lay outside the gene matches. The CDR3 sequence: CATTGGSHEQYF. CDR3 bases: TGTGCCACCACAGGGGGCTCTCACGAGCAGTACTTC.

CDR3 in amino acids: CASSWGREASYEQYF. DNA for the CDR3: TGTGCCAGCAGCTGGGGGCGGGAGGCATCCTACGAGCAGTACTTC. This sequence joins TRBV11-3 and TRBJ2-7; 8 bases agree with TRBD2. The V and J ends lost 4 bases and 1 base, in that order; junction bases with no gene match: 6. The CDR3 runs 15 residues. The germline CDR1 and CDR2 sequences are SGHNT and YENEEA.

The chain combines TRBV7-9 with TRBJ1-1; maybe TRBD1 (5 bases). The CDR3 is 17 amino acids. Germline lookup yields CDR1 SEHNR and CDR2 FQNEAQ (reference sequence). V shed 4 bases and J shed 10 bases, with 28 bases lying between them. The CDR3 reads CASSSPTTELIRDPAFF. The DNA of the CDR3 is TGTGCCAGCAGCTCTCCTACGACAGAACTAATCCGTGACCCAGCTTTCTTT.

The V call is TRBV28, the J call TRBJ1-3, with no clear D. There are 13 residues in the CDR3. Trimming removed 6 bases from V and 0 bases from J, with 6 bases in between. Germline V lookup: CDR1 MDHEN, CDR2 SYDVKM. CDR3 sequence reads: CASSLNSGNTIYF. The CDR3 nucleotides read TGTGCCAGCAGCCTAAACTCTGGAAACACCATATATTTT.

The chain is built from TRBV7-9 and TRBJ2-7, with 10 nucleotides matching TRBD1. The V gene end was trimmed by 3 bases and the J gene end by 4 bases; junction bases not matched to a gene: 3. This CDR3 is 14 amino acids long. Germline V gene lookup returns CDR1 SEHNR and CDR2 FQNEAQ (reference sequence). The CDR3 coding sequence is TGTGCCAGCAGCTTTGACAGGGGGCCTTACGAGCAGTACTTC. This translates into CASSFDRGPYEQYF.

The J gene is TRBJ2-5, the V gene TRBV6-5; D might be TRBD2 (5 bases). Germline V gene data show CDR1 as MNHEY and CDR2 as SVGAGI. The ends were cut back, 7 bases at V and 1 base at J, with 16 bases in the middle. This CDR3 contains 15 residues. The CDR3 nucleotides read TGTGCCAGCAAAACATTACTAGTCGGCCAAGAGACCCAGTACTTC. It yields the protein CASKTLLVGQETQYF.

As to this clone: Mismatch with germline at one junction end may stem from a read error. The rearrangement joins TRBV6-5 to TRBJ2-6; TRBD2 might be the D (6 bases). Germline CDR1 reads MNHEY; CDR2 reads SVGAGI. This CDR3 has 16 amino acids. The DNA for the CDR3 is TGTGCCAGCAGTTACTGGGGCGGGACCGGGGCCAACGCCCTGACTTTC. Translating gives CASSYWGGTGANALTF.

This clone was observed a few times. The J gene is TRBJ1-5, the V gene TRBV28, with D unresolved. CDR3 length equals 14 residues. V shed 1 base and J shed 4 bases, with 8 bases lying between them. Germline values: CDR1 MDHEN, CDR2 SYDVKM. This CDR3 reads CASSLFSSNQPQHF. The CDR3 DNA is TGTGCCAGCAGTTTATTTAGCTCAAATCAGCCCCAGCATTTT.

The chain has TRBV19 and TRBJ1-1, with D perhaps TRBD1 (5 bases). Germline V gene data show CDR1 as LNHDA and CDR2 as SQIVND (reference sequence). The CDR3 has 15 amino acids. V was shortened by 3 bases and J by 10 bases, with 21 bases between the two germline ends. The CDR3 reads CASSIRQGWREAAFF. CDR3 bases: TGTGCCAGTAGTATCAGGCAGGGTTGGCGGGAAGCAGCTTTCTTT.

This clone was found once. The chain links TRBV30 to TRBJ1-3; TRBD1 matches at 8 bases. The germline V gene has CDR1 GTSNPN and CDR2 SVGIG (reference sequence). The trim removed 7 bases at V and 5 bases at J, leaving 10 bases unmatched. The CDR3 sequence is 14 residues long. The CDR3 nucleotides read TGTGCCTCGGCCGGGACAGGAGACCGAAACACCATATATTTT. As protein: CASAGTGDRNTIYF.

CDR3 coding DNA: TGCGCCAGCAGCTTGGCCGGGTTCGCTCACGAGCAGTACTTC. Translated, it gives CASSLAGFAHEQYF. The J gene is TRBJ2-7, the V gene TRBV5-1; D gene ambiguous. Germline CDR1 SGHRS, CDR2 YFSETQ. This CDR3 contains 14 residues. V gave up 0 bases and J gave up 5 bases, with 12 bases separating them.

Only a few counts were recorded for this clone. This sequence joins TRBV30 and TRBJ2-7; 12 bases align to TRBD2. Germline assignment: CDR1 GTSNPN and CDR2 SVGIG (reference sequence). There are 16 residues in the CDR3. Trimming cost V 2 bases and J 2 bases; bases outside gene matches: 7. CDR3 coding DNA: TGTGCCTGGAGTAGACCTGGACTAGCGGGAACCTACGAGCAGTACTTC. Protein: CAWSRPGLAGTYEQYF.

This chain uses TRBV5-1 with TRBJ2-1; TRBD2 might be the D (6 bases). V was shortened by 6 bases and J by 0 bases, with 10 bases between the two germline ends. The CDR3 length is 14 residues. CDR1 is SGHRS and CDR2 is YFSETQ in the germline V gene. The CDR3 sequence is CASKLAGSYNEQFF. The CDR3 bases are TGCGCCAGCAAACTAGCCGGCTCCTACAATGAGCAGTTCTTC.

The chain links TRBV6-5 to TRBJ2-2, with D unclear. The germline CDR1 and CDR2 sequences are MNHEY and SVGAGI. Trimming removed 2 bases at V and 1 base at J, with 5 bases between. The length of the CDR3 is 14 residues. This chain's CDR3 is CASSYRRNTGELFF. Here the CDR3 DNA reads TGTGCCAGCAGTTACCGGAGGAACACCGGGGAGCTGTTTTTT.

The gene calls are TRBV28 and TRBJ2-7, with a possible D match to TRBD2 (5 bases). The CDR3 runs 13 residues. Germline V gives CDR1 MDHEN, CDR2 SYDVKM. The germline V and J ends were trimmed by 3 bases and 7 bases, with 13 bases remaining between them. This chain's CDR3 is CASSFTDSIEQYF. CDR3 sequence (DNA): TGTGCCAGCAGTTTCACGGACTCCATAGAGCAGTACTTC.

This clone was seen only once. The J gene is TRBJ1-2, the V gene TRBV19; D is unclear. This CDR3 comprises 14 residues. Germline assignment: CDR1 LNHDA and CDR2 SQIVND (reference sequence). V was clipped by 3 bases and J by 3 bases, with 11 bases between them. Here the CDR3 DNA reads TGTGCCAGTAGTATTGGCCGGGGATACTATGGCTACACCTTC. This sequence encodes CASSIGRGYYGYTF.

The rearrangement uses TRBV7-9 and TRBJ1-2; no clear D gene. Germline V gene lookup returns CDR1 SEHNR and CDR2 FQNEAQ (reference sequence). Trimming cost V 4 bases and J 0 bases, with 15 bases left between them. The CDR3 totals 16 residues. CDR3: CASSYLTSAANYGYTF. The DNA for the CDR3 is TGTGCCAGCAGCTATTTGACTTCCGCGGCTAACTATGGCTACACCTTC.